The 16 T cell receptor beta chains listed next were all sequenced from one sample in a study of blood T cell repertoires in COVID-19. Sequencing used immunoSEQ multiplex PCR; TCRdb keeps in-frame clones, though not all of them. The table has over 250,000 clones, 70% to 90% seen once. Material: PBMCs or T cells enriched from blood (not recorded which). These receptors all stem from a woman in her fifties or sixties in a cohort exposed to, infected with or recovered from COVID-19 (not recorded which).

In DNA, the CDR3 is TGTGCCAGTTGCCTTGGCAGGGGAGGGAATCAGCCCCAGCATTTT. It codes for CASCLGRGGNQPQHF. The chain has TRBV19 and TRBJ1-5; tentatively, D is TRBD1 (6 bases). Trimming took off 8 bases at V and 4 bases at J, with 18 bases between the two ends. This CDR3 has 15 residues. Germline V gene sequence: CDR1 LNHDA, CDR2 SQIVND (reference sequence).

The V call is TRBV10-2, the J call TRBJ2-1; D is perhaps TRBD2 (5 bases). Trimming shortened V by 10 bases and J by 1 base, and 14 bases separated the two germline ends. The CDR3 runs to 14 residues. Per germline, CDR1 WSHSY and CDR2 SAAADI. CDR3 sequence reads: CATSLVGSYNEQFF. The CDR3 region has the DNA TGCGCCACCTCACTAGTGGGATCCTACAATGAGCAGTTCTTC.

CDR3 sequence (DNA): TGTGCCAGCCGTCCCTCTGGGGCCAACGTCCTGACTTTC. As protein: CASRPSGANVLTF. The chain is built from TRBV27 and TRBJ2-6; D is ambiguous. The CDR3 totals 13 residues. Germline CDR1 and CDR2: MNHEY and SMNVEV (reference sequence). V gave up 8 bases and J gave up 0 bases, with 5 bases separating them.

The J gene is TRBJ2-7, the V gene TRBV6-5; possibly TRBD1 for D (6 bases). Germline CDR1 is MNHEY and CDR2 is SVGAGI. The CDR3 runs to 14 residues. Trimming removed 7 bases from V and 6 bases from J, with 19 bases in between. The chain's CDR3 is CASIPGTRGSEQYF. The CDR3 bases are TGTGCCAGCATTCCCGGGACAAGGGGGTCCGAGCAGTACTTC.

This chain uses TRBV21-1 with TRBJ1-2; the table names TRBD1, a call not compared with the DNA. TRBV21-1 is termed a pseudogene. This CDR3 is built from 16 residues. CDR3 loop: CASSKCQESANYGYTF. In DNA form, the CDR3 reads TGTGCCAGCAGCAAATGTCAGGAATCAGCTAACTATGGCTACACCTTC.

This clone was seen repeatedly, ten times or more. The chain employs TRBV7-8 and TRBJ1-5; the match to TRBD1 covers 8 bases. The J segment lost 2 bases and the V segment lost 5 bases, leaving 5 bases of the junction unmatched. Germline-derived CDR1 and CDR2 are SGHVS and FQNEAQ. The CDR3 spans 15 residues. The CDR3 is CASSPDRAGNQPQHF. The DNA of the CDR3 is TGTGCCAGCAGCCCGGACAGGGCGGGCAATCAGCCCCAGCATTTT.

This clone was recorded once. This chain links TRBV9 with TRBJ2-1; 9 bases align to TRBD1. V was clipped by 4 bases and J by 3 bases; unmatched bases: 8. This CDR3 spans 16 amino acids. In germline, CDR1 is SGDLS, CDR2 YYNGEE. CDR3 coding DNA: TGTGCCAGCAGCCCCTTACCGGGACAGGGCTACAATGAGCAGTTCTTC. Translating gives CASSPLPGQGYNEQFF.

This CDR3 is CASGMTGESSPLHF. In nucleotides, the CDR3 is TGTGCCAGCGGTATGACAGGGGAGAGTTCACCCCTCCACTTT. The chain combines TRBV2 with TRBJ1-6; 8 nucleotides align to TRBD1. There are 14 residues in the CDR3. Germline CDR1 is SNHLY and CDR2 is FYNNEI. With V trimmed by 8 bases and J by 9 bases, 9 bases remained unmatched.

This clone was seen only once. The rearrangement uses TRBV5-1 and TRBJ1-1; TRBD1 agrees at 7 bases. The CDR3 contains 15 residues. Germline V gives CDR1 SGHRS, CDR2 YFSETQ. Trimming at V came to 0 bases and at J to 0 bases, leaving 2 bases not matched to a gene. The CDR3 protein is CASSLVQGLNTEAFF. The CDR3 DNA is TGCGCCAGCAGCTTGGTACAGGGGCTGAACACTGAAGCTTTCTTT.

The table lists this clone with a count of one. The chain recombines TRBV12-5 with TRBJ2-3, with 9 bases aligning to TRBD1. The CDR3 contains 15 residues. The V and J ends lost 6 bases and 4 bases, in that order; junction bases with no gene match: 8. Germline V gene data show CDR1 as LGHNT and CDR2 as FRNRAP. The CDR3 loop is CASGSGTGSADTQYF. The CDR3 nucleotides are TGTGCTAGTGGCTCCGGGACAGGGTCGGCAGATACGCAGTATTTT.

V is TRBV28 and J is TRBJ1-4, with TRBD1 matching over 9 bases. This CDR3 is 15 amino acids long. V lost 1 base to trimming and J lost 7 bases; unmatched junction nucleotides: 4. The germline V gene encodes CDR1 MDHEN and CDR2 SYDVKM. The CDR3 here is CASSLSGQGFEKLFF. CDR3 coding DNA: TGTGCCAGCAGTTTATCGGGACAGGGATTTGAAAAACTGTTTTTT.

CDR3 coding DNA: TGTGCCTGGAGTGGAGGTAAAGGCCAAGCCGGGGCCAACGTCCTGACTTTC. Its protein product is CAWSGGKGQAGANVLTF. The genes are TRBV30 and TRBJ2-6, with D uncertain. CDR1 is GTSNPN, CDR2 SVGIG, per germline (reference sequence). CDR3 length: 17 amino acids. Trimming left V 1 base short and J 4 bases short, with 17 bases between.

The CDR3 DNA reads TGTGCCAGCAGCCCCGGACAGGGGGCTGGAAACACCATATATTTT. Translated, it gives CASSPGQGAGNTIYF. The V and J genes are TRBV11-2 and TRBJ1-3, with TRBD1 matching 10 bases. CDR1 and CDR2 (germline): SGHAT, FQNNGV. V was clipped by 5 bases and J by 2 bases; unmatched bases: 3. This CDR3 spans 15 amino acids.

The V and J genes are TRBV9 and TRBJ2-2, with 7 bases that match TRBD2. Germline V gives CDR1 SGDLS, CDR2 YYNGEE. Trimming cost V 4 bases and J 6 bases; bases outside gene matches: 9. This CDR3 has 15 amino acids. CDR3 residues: CASSPEGRGAGELFF. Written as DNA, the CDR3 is TGTGCCAGCAGCCCCGAGGGACGGGGGGCCGGGGAGCTGTTTTTT.

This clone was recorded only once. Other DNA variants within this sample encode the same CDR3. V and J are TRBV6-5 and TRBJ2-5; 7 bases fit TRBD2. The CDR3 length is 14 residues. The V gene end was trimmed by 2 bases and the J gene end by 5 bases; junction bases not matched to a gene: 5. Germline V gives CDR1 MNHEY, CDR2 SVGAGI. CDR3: CASSYPGGGETQYF. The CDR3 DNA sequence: TGTGCCAGCAGTTACCCGGGAGGCGGGGAGACCCAGTACTTC.

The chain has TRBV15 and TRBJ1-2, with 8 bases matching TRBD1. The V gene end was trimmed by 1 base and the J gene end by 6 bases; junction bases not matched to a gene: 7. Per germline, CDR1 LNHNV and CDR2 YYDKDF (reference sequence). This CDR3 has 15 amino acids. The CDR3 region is CATSRGTGPEHGYTF. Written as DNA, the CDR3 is TGTGCCACCAGCAGAGGGACAGGGCCCGAGCATGGCTACACCTTC. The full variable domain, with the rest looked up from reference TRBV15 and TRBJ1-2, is DAMVIQNPRYQVTQFGKPVTLSCSQTLNHNVMYWYQQKSSQAPKLLFHYYDKDFNNEADTPDNFQSRRPNTSFCFLDIRSPGLGDTAMYLCATSRGTGPEHGYTFGSGTRLTVV.